This T cell receptor (beta chain) came from a study of blood T cell repertoires in COVID-19. Assay used: immunoSEQ multiplex PCR; TCRdb lists only in-frame clones, some missing. Among roughly 310,000 clones listed, almost 90% were seen once. The V end was cut by 1 base, the J end by 7 bases, with 11 bases between. The CDR3 length is 15 residues. Germline values: CDR1 SGHAT, CDR2 FQNNGV. Specimen: peripheral blood. The chain links TRBV11-2 to TRBJ1-6; D gene unclear. This clonotype was sampled from a woman aged 25 to 39 with COVID-19, enrolled during active disease. The DNA for the CDR3 is TGTGCCAGCAGCTTAGCCTTCGGGATCAATTCACCCCTCCACTTT. Amino acids: CASSLAFGINSPLHF. Based on the CDR3 plus reference TRBV11-2 and TRBJ1-6, the full variable domain is EAGVAQSPRYKIIEKRQSVAFWCNPISGHATLYWYQQILGQGPKLLIQFQNNGVVDDSQLPKDRFSAERLKGVDSTLKIQPAKLEDSAVYLCASSLAFGINSPLHFGNGTRLTVT.